The 29 T cell receptor beta chains listed next were all sequenced from one sample in a study of radiation and T cells in renal cell carcinoma. Assay used: immunoSEQ multiplex PCR; TCRdb lists only in-frame clones, some missing. The table records around 180,000 clones, roughly 90% of them present only once. Time point meaning: blood 4 weeks post-SBRT, at nephrectomy. Noted treatment: 15 Gy SBRT to primary tumor, nephrectomy 4 weeks later. Sequenced material: blood, taken from a patient whose treatment included radiotherapy and nephrectomy. The source of these receptors is a woman aged 50 to 65 with renal cell carcinoma.

The chain joins TRBV6-1 to TRBJ1-1; 7 bases line up with TRBD1. V lost 5 bases and J lost 5; bases outside the gene matches: 8. The CDR3 covers 14 residues. Germline V CDR1 and CDR2: MNHNS, SASEGT. In DNA, the CDR3 is TGTGCCAGCAGTCGTCAGGGGGGAAGGACTGAAGCTTTCTTT. Translation: CASSRQGGRTEAFF.

The chain has TRBV18 and TRBJ1-1; D possibly corresponds to TRBD1 (6 bases). The CDR3 totals 14 residues. The ends were cut back, 8 bases at V and 1 base at J, with 14 bases in the middle. Germline values: CDR1 KGHSH, CDR2 LQKENI. The CDR3 here is CASTPGQPNTEAFF. The CDR3 DNA sequence: TGTGCCAGCACCCCGGGACAACCGAACACTGAAGCTTTCTTT. Together with reference TRBV18 and TRBJ1-1, the CDR3 gives the full variable domain: NAGVMQNPRHLVRRRGQEARLRCSPMKGHSHVYWYRQLPEEGLKFMVYLQKENIIDESGMPKERFSAEFPKEGPSILRIQQVVRGDSAAYFCASTPGQPNTEAFFGQGTRLTVV.

The V gene is TRBV2, the J gene TRBJ1-5; 9 bases fit TRBD1. Looked up from germline, CDR1 is SNHLY and CDR2 is FYNNEI. J was trimmed by 7 bases and V by 6 bases; bases with no gene match: 10. The CDR3 covers 15 residues. CDR3 sequence reads: CASRTQGATSQPQHF. CDR3 DNA sequence: TGTGCCAGCAGGACACAGGGGGCGACGTCCCAGCCCCAGCATTTT.

The chain recombines TRBV10-3 with TRBJ2-3; possibly TRBD1 for D (5 bases). The germline V gene has CDR1 ENHRY and CDR2 SYGVKD. This CDR3 region has 15 residues. The ends were cut back, 4 bases at V and 0 bases at J, with 11 bases in the middle. Written as DNA, the CDR3 is TGTGCCATCAGTGCGGCAGGGTCTAGCACAGATACGCAGTATTTT. Encoded protein: CAISAAGSSTDTQYF.

This clone turned up a few times. J is TRBJ1-6 and V is TRBV6-5, with 7 bases lining up with TRBD1. Trimming removed 6 bases from V and 7 bases from J; junction bases left unmatched: 9. There are 15 residues in the CDR3. Germline CDR1 MNHEY, CDR2 SVGAGI. The CDR3 protein is CASSPSTGRNSPLHF. The CDR3 bases are TGTGCCAGCAGCCCTTCGACAGGGAGGAATTCACCCCTCCACTTT.

The chain recombines TRBV5-1 with TRBJ2-7, with D possibly TRBD1 on 5 matching bases. In germline, CDR1 is SGHRS, CDR2 YFSETQ. CDR3 length: 12 amino acids. Trimming pared 1 base from V and 3 bases from J, leaving 5 bases between. CDR3 sequence reads: CASSLQGYEQYF. The DNA for the CDR3 is TGCGCCAGCAGCTTGCAGGGCTACGAGCAGTACTTC. The full variable domain, completed using reference TRBV5-1 and TRBJ2-7, is KAGVTQTPRYLIKTRGQQVTLSCSPISGHRSVSWYQQTPGQGLQFLFEYFSETQRNKGNFPGRFSGRQFSNSRSEMNVSTLELGDSALYLCASSLQGYEQYFGPGTRLTVT.

The rearrangement uses TRBV6-5 and TRBJ1-5, with D perhaps matching TRBD1 (5 bases). V was pared by 5 bases and J by 5 bases, with 10 bases between. CDR1 is MNHEY, CDR2 SVGAGI, per germline. The CDR3 consists of 13 residues. CDR3: CASSGRDDQPQHF. The DNA for the CDR3 is TGTGCCAGCAGTGGCAGGGACGATCAGCCCCAGCATTTT.

The chain joins TRBV2 to TRBJ2-2; a weak D match, TRBD1 (6 bases). This CDR3 is 13 amino acids long. The germline gives CDR1 SNHLY, CDR2 FYNNEI. V dropped 7 bases and J dropped 4 bases, with 10 bases sitting between them. As DNA, the CDR3 is TGTGCCAGCAATAACAGGGTCACCGGGGAGCTGTTTTTT. Amino acid sequence: CASNNRVTGELFF.

This clone came up once. This chain joins TRBV7-6 and TRBJ1-5; D is unclear. CDR1 and CDR2 (germline): SGHVS, FNYEAQ. CDR3 length: 14 amino acids. Trimming removed 2 bases from V and 4 bases from J, with 9 bases in between. In nucleotides, the CDR3 is TGTGCCAGCAGCTTAATGCCCGGGAATCAGCCCCAGCATTTT. As protein: CASSLMPGNQPQHF.

In its sample, this clone was seen once. This CDR3 is also generated by other DNA sequences in the sample. The chain is built from TRBV6-5 and TRBJ1-2; TRBD1 aligns across 7 bases. This CDR3 is 12 amino acids long. The V gene's germline CDR1 is MNHEY and CDR2 SVGAGI. Unmatched junction bases numbered 2, after V lost 6 bases and J lost 4 bases. CDR3 region: CASSRDSYGYTF. The CDR3 region has the DNA TGTGCCAGCAGCCGGGACAGCTATGGCTACACCTTC.

The V gene is TRBV5-1, the J gene TRBJ1-1; 7 bases are a match to TRBD1. Germline CDR1 reads SGHRS; CDR2 reads YFSETQ. Trimming at V came to 4 bases and at J to 4 bases, leaving 10 bases not matched to a gene. This CDR3 has 15 amino acids. This chain's CDR3 is CASSPRGERGTEAFF. CDR3 coding DNA: TGCGCCAGCAGCCCCAGGGGGGAACGCGGCACTGAAGCTTTCTTT.

The rearrangement links TRBV18 to TRBJ1-5, with TRBD1 matching over 12 bases. The germline gives CDR1 KGHSH, CDR2 LQKENI. V shed 6 bases, J shed 2 bases, and the junction held 8 bases outside the gene matches. The CDR3 totals 17 residues. The CDR3 sequence: CASSGDRGPRGNQPQHF. For the CDR3, the DNA is TGTGCCAGCTCGGGGGACAGGGGGCCTCGTGGCAATCAGCCCCAGCATTTT.

V is TRBV6-5 and J is TRBJ2-5; TRBD2 matches at 7 bases. Germline values: CDR1 MNHEY, CDR2 SVGAGI. The CDR3 sequence is 16 residues long. Germline trimming cut 2 bases from V and 5 bases from J; bases unmatched to any gene: 11. The CDR3 loop is CASSYRGGLPGETQYF. CDR3 sequence (DNA): TGTGCCAGCAGTTACCGCGGGGGTTTACCAGGGGAGACCCAGTACTTC.

The chain employs TRBV5-1 and TRBJ1-2; D uncertain. CDR1 is SGHRS, CDR2 YFSETQ, per germline. Trimming pared 5 bases from V and 5 bases from J, leaving 19 bases between. The CDR3 has 15 amino acids. The CDR3 sequence: CASRPSPGPWYGYTF. Written as DNA, the CDR3 is TGCGCCAGCAGACCCTCTCCGGGTCCATGGTATGGCTACACCTTC.

The chain employs TRBV21-1 and TRBJ2-1; the D call in the table, TRBD1, was not verified against the DNA. TRBV21-1 constitutes a pseudogene. There are 17 residues in the CDR3. DNA of the CDR3: TGTGCCAGCAGCAAGGGGACATACAAAGGGAAATACAATGAGCAGTTCTTC. It encodes CASSKGTYKGKYNEQFF.

CDR3 nucleotide sequence: TGTGCCAGCAGCTTGGTCTCCGAGAAGGGGAATGAGCAGTTCTTC. Its protein product is CASSLVSEKGNEQFF. The rearrangement links TRBV5-4 to TRBJ2-1; a possible D gene is TRBD1 (5 bases). Germline V gene lookup returns CDR1 SGHNT and CDR2 YYREEE (reference sequence). Trimming took 0 bases from V and 7 from J, leaving 14 bases between them. The CDR3 has 15 amino acids.

This clone was picked up one time. J is TRBJ2-7 and V is TRBV19; TRBD1 matches at 10 bases. The CDR3 sequence is 15 residues long. V gave up 10 bases and J gave up 2 bases; unmatched junction bases: 11. Germline V gene sequence: CDR1 LNHDA, CDR2 SQIVND (reference sequence). CDR3 nucleotide sequence: TGTGCCACGCGTATTATGGGACAGGGGACCTACGAGCAGTACTTC. Protein product: CATRIMGQGTYEQYF. Supplemented by reference TRBV19 and TRBJ2-7, the full variable domain reads DGGITQSPKYLFRKEGQNVTLSCEQNLNHDAMYWYRQDPGQGLRLIYYSQIVNDFQKGDIAEGYSVSREKKESFPLTVTSAQKNPTAFYLCATRIMGQGTYEQYFGPGTRLTVT.

Details on this clone: This same CDR3 is encoded by further DNA sequences in the sample. The genes are TRBV19 and TRBJ1-5, with a weak D call TRBD1 (5 bases). Germline V gene data show CDR1 as LNHDA and CDR2 as SQIVND (reference sequence). The CDR3 contains 14 residues. The V and J ends lost 5 bases and 4 bases respectively, with 12 bases between them. CDR3 loop: CASSPTGGNQPQHF. CDR3 bases: TGTGCCAGTAGTCCGACTGGGGGGAATCAGCCCCAGCATTTT.

The chain joins TRBV6-5 to TRBJ1-3; D uncertain. From germline, CDR1 is MNHEY and CDR2 SVGAGI. This CDR3 is 15 amino acids long. The V end lost 0 bases, the J end lost 0 bases, and 6 bases lay between the germline ends. In nucleotides, the CDR3 is TGTGCCAGCAGTTACTCTGCGGGCTCTGGAAACACCATATATTTT. Translating it yields CASSYSAGSGNTIYF.

The rearrangement joins TRBV4-1 to TRBJ1-2; D may be TRBD1 (6 bases). This CDR3 has 14 residues. CDR1 MGHRA and CDR2 YSYEKL come from the germline V gene. The V end was cut by 6 bases, the J end by 6 bases, with 17 bases between. The CDR3 DNA follows: TGCGCCAGCAGTATTGAGCCACAGGGAAATGGCTACACCTTC. It is translated as CASSIEPQGNGYTF.

The chain joins TRBV7-8 to TRBJ1-1; a possible D gene is TRBD1 (5 bases). This CDR3 spans 18 amino acids. V was pared by 5 bases and J by 5 bases, with 27 bases between. Looked up from germline, CDR1 is SGHVS and CDR2 is FQNEAQ. This CDR3 is CASSRNPGRRAERTEAFF. In DNA form, the CDR3 reads TGTGCCAGCAGCCGAAACCCGGGACGGAGGGCCGAGAGGACTGAAGCTTTCTTT. The variable domain in full, completed from reference TRBV7-8 and TRBJ1-1, reads GAGVSQSPRYKVAKRGQDVALRCDPISGHVSLFWYQQALGQGPEFLTYFQNEAQLDKSGLPSDRFFAERPEGSVSTLKIQRTQQEDSAVYLCASSRNPGRRAERTEAFFGQGTRLTVV.

The CDR3 region has the DNA TGCAGCGTTGACCCGGGGGGGGCCTACAATGAGCAGTTCTTC. It is translated as CSVDPGGAYNEQFF. The chain couples TRBV29-1 to TRBJ2-1; 8 nucleotides align to TRBD2. Germline values: CDR1 SQVTM, CDR2 ANQGSEA. V gave up 3 bases and J gave up 2 bases; unmatched junction bases: 3. CDR3 length: 14 residues.

V is TRBV14 and J is TRBJ1-2; 8 bases are a match to TRBD1. The CDR3 runs 17 residues. Germline CDR1 reads SGHDN; CDR2 reads FVKESK. V lost 3 bases, J lost 5 bases, and 14 bases stayed unmatched. In DNA, the CDR3 is TGTGCCAGCAGCCAGACAAAAACCGGGACAGGAACTTATGGCTACACCTTC. Its translation: CASSQTKTGTGTYGYTF. Supplemented by reference TRBV14 and TRBJ1-2, the full variable domain reads EAGVTQFPSHSVIEKGQTVTLRCDPISGHDNLYWYRRVMGKEIKFLLHFVKESKQDESGMPNNRFLAERTGGTYSTLKVQPAELEDSGVYFCASSQTKTGTGTYGYTFGSGTRLTVV.

The chain couples TRBV19 to TRBJ1-6; tentatively, D is TRBD1 (6 bases). V lost 6 bases and J lost 6, with 12 bases in between. The CDR3 loop spans 14 amino acids. The germline V gene encodes CDR1 LNHDA and CDR2 SQIVND (reference sequence). The CDR3, as DNA: TGTGCCAGTAGATTAACAGGGAGTAATTCACCCCTCCACTTT. This translates into CASRLTGSNSPLHF.

This chain uses TRBV2 with TRBJ2-1, with 7 bases fitting TRBD2. From germline, CDR1 is SNHLY and CDR2 FYNNEI. With 6 bases clipped from V and 0 bases from J, the junction kept 5 bases outside the gene matches. CDR3 length: 15 residues. CDR3 protein: CASSEVAGSYNEQFF. CDR3 nucleotide sequence: TGTGCCAGCAGCGAGGTAGCGGGCTCCTACAATGAGCAGTTCTTC.

The V and J genes are TRBV7-9 and TRBJ2-5; D perhaps matches TRBD2 (6 bases). Germline V gives CDR1 SEHNR, CDR2 FQNEAQ (reference sequence). V was clipped by 3 bases and J by 5 bases, with 13 bases between them. The CDR3 covers 14 residues. The DNA for the CDR3 is TGTGCCAGCAGCTTCAGAATCGGAGGGGAGACCCAGTACTTC. This codes for CASSFRIGGETQYF. Looking up the rest from reference TRBV7-9 and TRBJ2-5 gives the full variable domain: DTGVSQNPRHKITKRGQNVTFRCDPISEHNRLYWYRQTLGQGPEFLTYFQNEAQLEKSRLLSDRFSAERPKGSFSTLEIQRTEQGDSAMYLCASSFRIGGETQYFGPGTRLLVL.

In its sample, this clone was seen once. The V and J genes are TRBV19 and TRBJ2-3, with 11 bases fitting TRBD2. V lost 5 bases, J lost 2 bases, and 9 bases stayed unmatched. The CDR3 totals 17 residues. Germline values: CDR1 LNHDA, CDR2 SQIVND (reference sequence). CDR3 DNA sequence: TGTGCCAGTAGTGACTTCCTAGCGGGGGGCCTCACAGATACGCAGTATTTT. Translation gives CASSDFLAGGLTDTQYF. The whole variable domain, filled in from reference TRBV19 and TRBJ2-3, reads DGGITQSPKYLFRKEGQNVTLSCEQNLNHDAMYWYRQDPGQGLRLIYYSQIVNDFQKGDIAEGYSVSREKKESFPLTVTSAQKNPTAFYLCASSDFLAGGLTDTQYFGPGTRLTVL.

The chain combines TRBV6-1 with TRBJ1-4, with D uncertain. This CDR3 spans 15 amino acids. Trimming took 2 bases from V and 7 from J, leaving 14 bases between them. Germline V gene lookup returns CDR1 MNHNS and CDR2 SASEGT. DNA for the CDR3: TGTGCCAGCAGTGAATGGCGCGTTAAGAGTGAAAAACTGTTTTTT. Its translation: CASSEWRVKSEKLFF.

The V and J genes are TRBV6-5 and TRBJ2-7; 8 bases match TRBD2. V lost 0 bases, J lost 3 bases, and 4 bases stayed unmatched. The CDR3 has 15 residues. Germline CDR1 MNHEY, CDR2 SVGAGI. Written as DNA, the CDR3 is TGTGCCAGCAGTTACTCTGGACTAGCCTACTACGAGCAGTACTTC. Protein: CASSYSGLAYYEQYF.